Below are 28 T cell receptor beta chains sequenced from a single sample in a study of T-cell memory formation after mild COVID-19. TCRdb processed the 5' RACE reads anew with MiXCR; each CDR3 protein has one entry. The table lists fewer than 350,000 distinct CDR3 sequences, about 20% of them singletons. Specimen: PBMCs or a T cell subset sorted from them (not recorded which). All receptors derive from a man aged 18 to 30 who had mild COVID-19 (a few samples of this study predate the infection). Cell type and time point are not known.

This clonotype was seen a handful of times. The rearrangement links TRBV6-2 or TRBV6-3 to TRBJ1-2; D remains unclear. Germline V CDR1 and CDR2: MNHEY, SVGEGT. V dropped 7 bases and J dropped 4 bases, with 13 bases sitting between them. The CDR3 has 13 amino acids. CDR3 loop: CASNPSVLYGYTF. The CDR3 bases are TGTGCCAGCAATCCCAGTGTCCTCTATGGCTACACCTTC.

The chain couples TRBV5-6 to TRBJ2-1, with TRBD2 identical over 14 bases. With V trimmed by 6 bases and J by 4 bases, 12 bases remained unmatched. The CDR3 extends over 18 amino acids. CDR1 SGHDT and CDR2 YYEEEE come from the germline V gene. The CDR3 spells CASTYGTSGGAPYNEQFF. CDR3 nucleotide sequence: TGTGCCAGCACCTACGGGACTAGCGGGGGCGCGCCTTACAATGAGCAGTTCTTC.

This clonotype was seen more than once but under ten times. The rearrangement links TRBV6-5 to TRBJ1-1; 11 bases are a match to TRBD1. Germline V gene sequence: CDR1 MNHEY, CDR2 SVGAGI. The CDR3 spans 14 residues. After removal of 6 bases from V and 2 bases from J, the junction contained 2 bases not matched to a gene. The CDR3 here is CASRWTGGNTEAFF. The CDR3 region has the DNA TGTGCCAGCAGATGGACAGGGGGCAACACTGAAGCTTTCTTT.

The sample holds a few counts of this clonotype. The chain recombines TRBV7-2 with TRBJ2-2; 15 bases are a match to TRBD2. In germline, CDR1 is SGHTA, CDR2 FQGNSA. The CDR3 runs 20 residues. V was pared by 5 bases and J by 0 bases, with 10 bases of the junction left unmatched. CDR3 coding DNA: TGTGCCAGCAGCGCAACCGGGACTAGCGGGGGGTCTCCGAACACCGGGGAGCTGTTTTTT. It translates to CASSATGTSGGSPNTGELFF.

The chain employs TRBV6-5 and TRBJ1-2, with D perhaps TRBD1 (5 bases). Germline CDR1 is MNHEY and CDR2 is SVGAGI. V was cut by 2 bases and J by 3 bases, with 10 bases left in between. This CDR3 has 14 residues. CDR3 region: CASSYGAGDYGYTF. Written as DNA, the CDR3 is TGTGCCAGCAGTTACGGGGCGGGAGACTATGGCTACACCTTC.

CDR3 in DNA: TGTGCCAGCAGCTTAGCGCTTGGGACCCAGTACTTC. It is translated as CASSLALGTQYF. The gene calls are TRBV11-1 and TRBJ2-5; D is unresolved. This CDR3 contains 12 residues. Trimming shortened V by 0 bases and J by 7 bases, and 6 bases separated the two germline ends. Germline values: CDR1 SGHAT, CDR2 FQDESV (reference sequence).

This clonotype was found a few times. The V and J genes are TRBV7-9 and TRBJ2-2; TRBD2 might be the D (5 bases). Trimming stripped 2 bases from V and 3 bases from J, with 7 bases between. The germline CDR1 and CDR2 sequences are SEHNR and FQNEAQ (reference sequence). The CDR3 has 14 amino acids. CDR3 bases: TGTGCCAGCAGCTTATTCGGGGACACCGGGGAGCTGTTTTTT. This encodes CASSLFGDTGELFF.

The sample holds many counts of this clonotype. V gene TRBV4-1 combines with J gene TRBJ2-1; tentatively, D is TRBD2 (8 bases). The CDR3 covers 16 residues. CDR1 and CDR2 from the germline V gene are MGHRA and YSYEKL. V gave up 4 bases and J gave up 15 bases, with 28 bases separating them. The CDR3 coding sequence is TGCGCCAGCAGCCGAACCGGGACAGAGAGCGGGGGACACCGGTTCTTC. Its protein is CASSRTGTESGGHRFF.

There are a few counts of this clonotype. The chain recombines TRBV5-1 with TRBJ2-3; possible D gene TRBD1, 5 bases. CDR3 length: 17 amino acids. CDR1 is SGHRS and CDR2 is YFSETQ in the germline V gene. Trimming left V 5 bases short and J 0 bases short, with 19 bases between. In DNA, the CDR3 is TGCGCCAGCAGGTCCGATGACAGCCTATCTAGCACAGATACGCAGTATTTT. Translation: CASRSDDSLSSTDTQYF.

V is TRBV12-3 or TRBV12-4 and J is TRBJ2-7; D not resolved. Trimming pared 3 bases from V and 6 bases from J, leaving 9 bases between. The CDR3 extends over 12 amino acids. The CDR3 protein is CASSFSGFEQYF. CDR3 bases: TGTGCCAGCAGTTTTTCTGGGTTCGAGCAGTACTTC.

This clonotype occurred many times. The rearrangement joins TRBV6-5 to TRBJ2-4; 8 bases line up with TRBD1. The junction had 8 bases not matched to a gene; V was cut back by 4 bases and J by 6 bases. The CDR3 covers 15 residues. Germline values: CDR1 MNHEY, CDR2 SVGAGI. The CDR3 DNA follows: TGTGCCAGCAGTTCCAGAGGGACAGGCGGAAACATTCAGTACTTC. This gives the protein CASSSRGTGGNIQYF.

The chain has TRBV6-5 and TRBJ1-5; the D is unclear. V dropped 6 bases and J dropped 0 bases, with 6 bases sitting between them. This CDR3 is 13 amino acids long. CDR1 is MNHEY, CDR2 SVGAGI, per germline. CDR3 in amino acids: CASSDGSNQPQHF. The CDR3 bases are TGTGCCAGCAGCGACGGTAGCAATCAGCCCCAGCATTTT.

This clonotype was seen only a few times. The V call is TRBV20-1, the J call TRBJ2-1, with 10 bases fitting TRBD2. Unmatched junction bases numbered 4, after V lost 2 bases and J lost 0 bases. Looked up from germline, CDR1 is DFQATT and CDR2 is SNEGSKA (reference sequence). This CDR3 is built from 16 residues. The CDR3 spells CSARIAGGPSYNEQFF. In DNA, the CDR3 is TGCAGTGCTAGAATAGCGGGGGGCCCCTCCTACAATGAGCAGTTCTTC.

This clonotype has more than one count but fewer than ten. The chain combines TRBV5-6 with TRBJ1-5; D unresolved. Germline lookup yields CDR1 SGHDT and CDR2 YYEEEE. The length of the CDR3 is 14 residues. V was clipped by 3 bases and J by 5 bases, with 12 bases between them. The CDR3 sequence: CASSSRDRDQPQHF. CDR3 sequence (DNA): TGTGCCAGCAGCTCCCGGGATCGGGATCAGCCCCAGCATTTT.

In its sample, this clonotype was seen a few times. The chain links TRBV12-5 to TRBJ2-7, with 7 bases lining up with TRBD2. In germline, CDR1 is LGHNT, CDR2 FRNRAP. The CDR3 is 17 amino acids. The J segment lost 1 base and the V segment lost 0 bases, leaving 9 bases of the junction unmatched. Here the CDR3 DNA reads TGTGCTAGTGGTTTGGTCCCTGCGGGGCGGGGGTCCTACGAGCAGTACTTC. It is translated as CASGLVPAGRGSYEQYF.

V gene TRBV5-1 combines with J gene TRBJ2-7; a weak D match, TRBD1 (5 bases). V was clipped by 7 bases and J by 0 bases, with 11 bases between them. The CDR3 sequence is 13 residues long. CDR1 is SGHRS, CDR2 YFSETQ, per germline. Here the CDR3 reads CASAGQGSYEQYF. Written as DNA, the CDR3 is TGCGCCAGCGCTGGACAAGGCTCCTACGAGCAGTACTTC. Full variable domain (outside the CDR3, taken from reference TRBV5-1 and TRBJ2-7): KAGVTQTPRYLIKTRGQQVTLSCSPISGHRSVSWYQQTPGQGLQFLFEYFSETQRNKGNFPGRFSGRQFSNSRSEMNVSTLELGDSALYLCASAGQGSYEQYFGPGTRLTVT.

The chain links TRBV7-8 to TRBJ2-2, with 7 nucleotides matching TRBD2. V lost 4 bases, J lost 0 bases, and 5 bases stayed unmatched. The length of the CDR3 is 16 residues. CDR1 is SGHVS and CDR2 is FQNEAQ in the germline V gene. The CDR3, as DNA: TGTGCCAGCAGCTCCCGGGGGGATTCGAACACCGGGGAGCTGTTTTTT. This codes for CASSSRGDSNTGELFF.

This clonotype was detected only a few times. The rearrangement joins TRBV29-1 to TRBJ1-5; unclear D gene. V lost 4 bases, J lost 3 bases, and 13 bases lay in between. CDR1 and CDR2 (germline): SQVTM, ANQGSEA. The CDR3 loop spans 14 amino acids. Here the CDR3 DNA reads TGCAGCGTTGTAGAAACCGACCTCAATCAGCCCCAGCATTTT. Protein sequence: CSVVETDLNQPQHF.

The V and J genes are TRBV5-1 and TRBJ1-2; no clear D gene. The CDR3 is 15 residues long. Germline loops: CDR1 SGHRS, CDR2 YFSETQ. V was cut by 4 bases and J by 1 base, with 14 bases left in between. Written as DNA, the CDR3 is TGCGCCAGCAGCGACACCGGGGAGGATAACTATGGCTACACCTTC. It codes for CASSDTGEDNYGYTF. The full variable domain, with the rest looked up from reference TRBV5-1 and TRBJ1-2, is KAGVTQTPRYLIKTRGQQVTLSCSPISGHRSVSWYQQTPGQGLQFLFEYFSETQRNKGNFPGRFSGRQFSNSRSEMNVSTLELGDSALYLCASSDTGEDNYGYTFGSGTRLTVV.

V gene TRBV6-5 combines with J gene TRBJ1-2; no reliable D call. Germline V gene sequence: CDR1 MNHEY, CDR2 SVGAGI. Trimming stripped 2 bases from V and 1 base from J, with 8 bases between. This CDR3 has 14 amino acids. The CDR3: CASSYTNSNYGYTF. CDR3 bases: TGTGCCAGCAGTTACACGAACAGTAACTATGGCTACACCTTC.

The table lists this clonotype with many counts. This chain joins TRBV4-1 and TRBJ2-3; D is ambiguous. Looked up from germline, CDR1 is MGHRA and CDR2 is YSYEKL. CDR3 size: 13 residues. Trimming stripped 4 bases from V and 6 bases from J, with 11 bases between. CDR3 residues: CASSLTAGDTQYF. In nucleotides, the CDR3 is TGCGCCAGCAGCCTTACGGCTGGGGATACGCAGTATTTT.

The chain couples TRBV24-1 to TRBJ2-3, with D maybe TRBD2 (5 bases). Looked up from germline, CDR1 is KGHDR and CDR2 is SFDVKD. Trimming took off 0 bases at V and 7 bases at J, with 7 bases between the two ends. This CDR3 contains 13 residues. The DNA for the CDR3 is TGTGCCACCAGTGATTTGGAGGGATATACGCAGTATTTT. Protein sequence: CATSDLEGYTQYF.

This clonotype was seen only a few times. CDR3 region: CASSFGRGGLSTDTQYF. The CDR3 nucleotides read TGTGCCAGCAGTTTCGGGCGGGGGGGCCTTAGCACAGATACGCAGTATTTT. The chain couples TRBV28 to TRBJ2-3; 9 bases agree with TRBD2. V lost 3 bases and J lost 0; bases outside the gene matches: 7. Germline CDR1 reads MDHEN; CDR2 reads SYDVKM. The CDR3 runs 17 residues.

The gene calls are TRBV12-3 or TRBV12-4 and TRBJ1-1; D gene unclear. Between the trimmed V and J ends, which lost 5 bases and 8 bases, there was a span of 12 bases. The CDR3 covers 12 residues. As DNA, the CDR3 is TGTGCCAGCAGTAGAACGTTGGGGGAAGCTTTCTTT. This gives the protein CASSRTLGEAFF.

V gene TRBV14 combines with J gene TRBJ2-3; weak D call: TRBD1 (5 bases). V lost 2 bases, J lost 1 base, and 10 bases lay in between. The CDR3 is made up of 15 amino acids. Germline loops: CDR1 SGHDN, CDR2 FVKESK. This CDR3 is CASSQLGAGTDTQYF. In nucleotides, the CDR3 is TGTGCCAGCAGCCAACTAGGGGCCGGCACAGATACGCAGTATTTT.

This clonotype was observed a few times. The gene calls are TRBV11-1 and TRBJ2-2; D may be TRBD2 (5 bases). The CDR3 has 13 amino acids. With 7 bases removed from V and 7 bases from J, the gap between germline ends came to 13 bases. CDR1 and CDR2 from the germline V gene are SGHAT and FQDESV (reference sequence). The CDR3 here is CASTRERGGELFF. In nucleotides, the CDR3 is TGTGCCAGCACGAGGGAGCGAGGCGGGGAGCTGTTTTTT.

The rearrangement uses TRBV5-1 and TRBJ2-3; D is perhaps TRBD1 or TRBD2 (5 bases each). Germline V gene data show CDR1 as SGHRS and CDR2 as YFSETQ. Trimming shortened V by 0 bases and J by 6 bases, and 14 bases separated the two germline ends. The CDR3 sequence is 15 residues long. CDR3 coding DNA: TGCGCCAGCAGCTTGGCTGAGGGGACGACGGATACGCAGTATTTT. Translated: CASSLAEGTTDTQYF.

This clonotype came up a few times. Written as DNA, the CDR3 is TGTGCCAGCAGCTACAGCTCTGAAGCTTTCTTT. Its translation is CASSYSSEAFF. J is TRBJ1-1 and V is TRBV7-8, with D unclear. V lost 4 bases, J lost 6 bases, and 6 bases lay in between. Per germline, CDR1 SGHVS and CDR2 FQNEAQ. The CDR3 consists of 11 residues.